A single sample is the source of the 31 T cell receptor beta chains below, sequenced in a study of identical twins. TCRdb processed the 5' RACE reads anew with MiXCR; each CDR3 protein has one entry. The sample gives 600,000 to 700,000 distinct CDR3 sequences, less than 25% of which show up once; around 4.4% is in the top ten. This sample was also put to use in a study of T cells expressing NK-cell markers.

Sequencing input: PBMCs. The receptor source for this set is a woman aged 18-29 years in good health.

Here the CDR3 DNA reads TGCAGTGCAGTAGATAGGGCCGCCGGACAGGGTTCGACCGGGGAGCTGTTTTTT. Translated: CSAVDRAAGQGSTGELFF. The chain has TRBV20-1 and TRBJ2-2; 8 bases align to TRBD1. The CDR3 has 18 amino acids. V gave up 6 bases and J gave up 5 bases; unmatched junction bases: 20. Germline V gene lookup returns CDR1 DFQATT and CDR2 SNEGSKA (reference sequence).

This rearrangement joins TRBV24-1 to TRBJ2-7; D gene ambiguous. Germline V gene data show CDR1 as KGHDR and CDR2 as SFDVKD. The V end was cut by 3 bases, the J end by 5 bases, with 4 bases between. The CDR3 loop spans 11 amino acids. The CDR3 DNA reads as TGTGCCACCAGTGATCCCGACGAGCAGTACTTC. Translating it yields CATSDPDEQYF.

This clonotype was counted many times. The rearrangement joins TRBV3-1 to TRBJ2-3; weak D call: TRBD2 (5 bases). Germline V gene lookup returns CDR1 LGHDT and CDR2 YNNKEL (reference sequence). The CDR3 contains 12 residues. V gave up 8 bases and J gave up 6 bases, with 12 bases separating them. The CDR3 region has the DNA TGTGCCAGCGGATGGACTCCCGATACGCAGTATTTT. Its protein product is CASGWTPDTQYF.

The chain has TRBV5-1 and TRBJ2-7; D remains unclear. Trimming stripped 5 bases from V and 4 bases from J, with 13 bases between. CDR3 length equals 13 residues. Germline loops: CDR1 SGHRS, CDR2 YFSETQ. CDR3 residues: CASRREEEYEQYF. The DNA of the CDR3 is TGCGCCAGCAGGAGAGAGGAAGAATACGAGCAGTACTTC. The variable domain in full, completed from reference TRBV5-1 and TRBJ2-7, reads KAGVTQTPRYLIKTRGQQVTLSCSPISGHRSVSWYQQTPGQGLQFLFEYFSETQRNKGNFPGRFSGRQFSNSRSEMNVSTLELGDSALYLCASRREEEYEQYFGPGTRLTVT.

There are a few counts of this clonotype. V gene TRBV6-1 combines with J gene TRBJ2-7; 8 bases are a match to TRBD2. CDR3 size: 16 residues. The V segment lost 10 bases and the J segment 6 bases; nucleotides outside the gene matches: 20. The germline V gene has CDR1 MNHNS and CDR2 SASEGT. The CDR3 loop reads CATTGGVGTRNSEQYF. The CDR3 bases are TGTGCCACAACCGGGGGAGTGGGGACTAGGAATAGCGAGCAGTACTTC.

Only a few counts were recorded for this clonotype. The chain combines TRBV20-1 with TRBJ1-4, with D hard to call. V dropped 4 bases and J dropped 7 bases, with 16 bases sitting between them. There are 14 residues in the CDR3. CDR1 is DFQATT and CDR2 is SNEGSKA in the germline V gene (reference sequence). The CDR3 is CSAILGRDSEKLFF. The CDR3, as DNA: TGCAGTGCTATACTTGGGAGGGATAGTGAAAAACTGTTTTTT.

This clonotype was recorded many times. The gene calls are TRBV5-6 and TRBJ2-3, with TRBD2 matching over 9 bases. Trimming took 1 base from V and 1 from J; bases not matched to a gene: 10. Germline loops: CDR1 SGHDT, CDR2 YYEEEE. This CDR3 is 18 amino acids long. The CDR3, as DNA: TGTGCCAGCAGCTTGAAGACACTGACTAGCGGCCGCACAGATACGCAGTATTTT. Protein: CASSLKTLTSGRTDTQYF.

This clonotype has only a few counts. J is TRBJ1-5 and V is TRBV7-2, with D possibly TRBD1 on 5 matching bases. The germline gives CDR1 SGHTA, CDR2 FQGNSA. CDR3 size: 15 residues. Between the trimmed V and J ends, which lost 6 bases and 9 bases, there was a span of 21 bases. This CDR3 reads CASSPVGNVQGPQHF. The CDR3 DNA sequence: TGTGCCAGCAGTCCTGTGGGGAACGTCCAGGGGCCCCAGCATTTT.

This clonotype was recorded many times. The CDR3 region has the DNA TGTGCCAGCAGTTACTCGATTGAGGGACAGGGAACCGGGGAGCTGTTTTTT. This codes for CASSYSIEGQGTGELFF. The chain carries TRBV6-5 and TRBJ2-2; 9 bases fit TRBD1. Germline lookup yields CDR1 MNHEY and CDR2 SVGAGI. V shed 0 bases, J shed 5 bases, and the junction held 7 bases outside the gene matches. The CDR3 has 17 residues.

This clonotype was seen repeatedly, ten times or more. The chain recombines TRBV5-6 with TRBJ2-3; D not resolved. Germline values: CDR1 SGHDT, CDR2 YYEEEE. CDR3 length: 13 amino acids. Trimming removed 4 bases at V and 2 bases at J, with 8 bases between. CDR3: CASSPTNTDTQYF. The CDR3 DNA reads TGTGCCAGCAGCCCCACCAACACAGATACGCAGTATTTT.

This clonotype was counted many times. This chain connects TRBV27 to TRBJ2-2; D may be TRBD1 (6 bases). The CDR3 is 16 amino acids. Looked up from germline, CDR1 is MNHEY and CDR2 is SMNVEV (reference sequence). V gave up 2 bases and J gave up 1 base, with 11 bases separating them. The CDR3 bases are TGTGCCAGCAGTTTAGGGACACACCGGAACACCGGGGAGCTGTTTTTT. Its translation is CASSLGTHRNTGELFF.

Here the CDR3 reads CATSGTANTGELFF. The CDR3 DNA follows: TGTGCCACCAGCGGAACGGCGAACACCGGGGAGCTGTTTTTT. V gene TRBV24-1 combines with J gene TRBJ2-2; no firm D call. V shed 7 bases and J shed 0 bases, with 8 bases lying between them. CDR1 and CDR2 from the germline V gene are KGHDR and SFDVKD. The CDR3 covers 14 residues.

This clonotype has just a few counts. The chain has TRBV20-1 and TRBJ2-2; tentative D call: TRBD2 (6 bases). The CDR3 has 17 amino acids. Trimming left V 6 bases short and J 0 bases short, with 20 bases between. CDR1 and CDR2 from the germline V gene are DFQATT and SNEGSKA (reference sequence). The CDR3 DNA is TGCAGTGCCTGGGGACCTCTAGCGCGGGCGAACACCGGGGAGCTGTTTTTT. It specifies CSAWGPLARANTGELFF.

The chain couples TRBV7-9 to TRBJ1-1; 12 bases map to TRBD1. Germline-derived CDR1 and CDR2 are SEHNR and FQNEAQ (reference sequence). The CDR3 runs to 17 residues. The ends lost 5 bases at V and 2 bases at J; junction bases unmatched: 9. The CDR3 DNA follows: TGTGCCAGCAGCGCCCTTCCGGGACAGGGGGCTAACACTGAAGCTTTCTTT. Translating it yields CASSALPGQGANTEAFF.

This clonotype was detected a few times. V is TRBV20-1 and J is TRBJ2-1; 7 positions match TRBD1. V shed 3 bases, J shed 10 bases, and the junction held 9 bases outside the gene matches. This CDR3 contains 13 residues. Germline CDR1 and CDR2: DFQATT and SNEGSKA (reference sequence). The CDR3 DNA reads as TGCAGTGCTAGCATCGAACAGGGGAACGAGCAGTTCTTC. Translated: CSASIEQGNEQFF.

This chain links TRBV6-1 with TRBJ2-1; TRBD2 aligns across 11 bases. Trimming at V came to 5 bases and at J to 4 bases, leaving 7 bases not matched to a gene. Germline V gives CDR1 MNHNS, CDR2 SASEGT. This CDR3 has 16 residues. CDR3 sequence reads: CASSPLGTSGYNEQFF. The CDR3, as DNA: TGTGCCAGCAGTCCCCTCGGGACTAGCGGATACAATGAGCAGTTCTTC.

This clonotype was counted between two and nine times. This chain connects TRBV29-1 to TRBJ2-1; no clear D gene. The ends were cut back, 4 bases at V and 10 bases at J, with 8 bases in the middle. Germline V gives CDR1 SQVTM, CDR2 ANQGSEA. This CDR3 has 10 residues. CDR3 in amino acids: CSVALGEQFF. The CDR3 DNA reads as TGCAGCGTTGCGCTAGGGGAGCAGTTCTTC.

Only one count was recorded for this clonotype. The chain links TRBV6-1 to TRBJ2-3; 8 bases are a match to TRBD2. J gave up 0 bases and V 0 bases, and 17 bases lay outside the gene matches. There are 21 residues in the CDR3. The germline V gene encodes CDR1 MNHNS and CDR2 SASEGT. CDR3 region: CASSEAVANSGELTSTDTQYF. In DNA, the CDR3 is TGTGCCAGCAGTGAAGCGGTCGCGAATAGCGGGGAGCTCACTAGCACAGATACGCAGTATTTT.

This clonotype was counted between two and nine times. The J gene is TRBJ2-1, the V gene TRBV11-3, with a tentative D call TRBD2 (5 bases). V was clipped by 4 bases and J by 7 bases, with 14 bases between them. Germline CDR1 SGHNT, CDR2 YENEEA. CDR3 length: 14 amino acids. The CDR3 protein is CASSSDYISNEQFF. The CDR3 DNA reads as TGTGCCAGCAGCTCAGACTATATATCGAATGAGCAGTTCTTC. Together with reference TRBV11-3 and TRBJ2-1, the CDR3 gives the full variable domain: EAGVVQSPRYKIIEKKQPVAFWCNPISGHNTLYWYLQNLGQGPELLIRYENEEAVDDSQLPKDRFSAERLKGVDSTLKIQPAELGDSAVYLCASSSDYISNEQFFGPGTRLTVL.

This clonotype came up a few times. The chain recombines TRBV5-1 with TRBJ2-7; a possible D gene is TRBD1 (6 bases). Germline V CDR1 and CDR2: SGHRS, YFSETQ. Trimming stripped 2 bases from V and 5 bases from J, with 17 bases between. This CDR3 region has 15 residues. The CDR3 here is CASSFKPGQGDEQYF. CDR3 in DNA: TGCGCCAGCAGCTTCAAACCGGGACAAGGGGACGAGCAGTACTTC.

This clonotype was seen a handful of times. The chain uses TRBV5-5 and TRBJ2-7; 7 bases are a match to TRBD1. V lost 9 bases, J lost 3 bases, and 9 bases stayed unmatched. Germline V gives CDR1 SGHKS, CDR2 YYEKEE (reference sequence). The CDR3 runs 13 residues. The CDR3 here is CATSRQGDYEQYF. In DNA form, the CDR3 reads TGTGCCACCTCTAGGCAGGGGGACTACGAGCAGTACTTC.

The CDR3 DNA reads as TGTGCCAGCAGCTTAGGTGACAGGGAATTTACCGGTCAGCCCCAGCATTTT. Its protein product is CASSLGDREFTGQPQHF. This rearrangement joins TRBV7-2 to TRBJ1-5, with 7 positions matching TRBD1. The CDR3 is 17 amino acids. The V segment lost 1 base and the J segment 6 bases; nucleotides outside the gene matches: 12. Germline values: CDR1 SGHTA, CDR2 FQGNSA. Supplemented by reference TRBV7-2 and TRBJ1-5, the full variable domain reads GAGVSQSPSNKVTEKGKDVELRCDPISGHTALYWYRQSLGQGLEFLIYFQGNSAPDKSGLPSDRFSAERTGGSVSTLTIQRTQQEDSAVYLCASSLGDREFTGQPQHFGDGTRLSIL.

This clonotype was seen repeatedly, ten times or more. CDR3 in amino acids: CASSYQTSQETQYF. CDR3 bases: TGTGCCAGCAGTTACCAGACCAGTCAAGAGACCCAGTACTTC. The chain recombines TRBV6-5 with TRBJ2-5; no definite D call. With 2 bases removed from V and 2 bases from J, the gap between germline ends came to 9 bases. Germline assignment: CDR1 MNHEY and CDR2 SVGAGI. CDR3 length: 14 residues.

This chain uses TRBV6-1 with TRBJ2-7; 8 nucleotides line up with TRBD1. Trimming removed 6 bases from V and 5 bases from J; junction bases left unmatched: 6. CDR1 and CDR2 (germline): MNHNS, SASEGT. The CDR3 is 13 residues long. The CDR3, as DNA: TGTGCCAGCAGAAGACAGGGGTCCCACGAGCAGTACTTC. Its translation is CASRRQGSHEQYF.

CDR3 region: CSAGRFVYGYTF. DNA for the CDR3: TGCAGTGCGGGTCGATTTGTCTATGGCTACACCTTC. The rearrangement links TRBV20-1 to TRBJ1-2; unclear D gene. Germline V gives CDR1 DFQATT, CDR2 SNEGSKA (reference sequence). The CDR3 totals 12 residues. V lost 6 bases and J 4 bases, leaving 12 bases between the germline ends.

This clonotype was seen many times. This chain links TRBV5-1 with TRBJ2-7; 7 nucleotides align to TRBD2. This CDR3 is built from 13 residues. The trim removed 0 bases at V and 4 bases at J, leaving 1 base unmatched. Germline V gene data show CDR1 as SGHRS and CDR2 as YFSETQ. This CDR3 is CASSLEAGYEQYF. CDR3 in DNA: TGCGCCAGCAGCTTGGAAGCGGGATACGAGCAGTACTTC.

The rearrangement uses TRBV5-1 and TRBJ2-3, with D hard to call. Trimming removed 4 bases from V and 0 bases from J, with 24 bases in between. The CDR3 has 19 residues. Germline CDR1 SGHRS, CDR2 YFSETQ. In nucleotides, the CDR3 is TGCGCCAGCAGCGCCCGGGCAGAGCTACCCTTGGCCAGCACAGATACGCAGTATTTT. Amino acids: CASSARAELPLASTDTQYF.

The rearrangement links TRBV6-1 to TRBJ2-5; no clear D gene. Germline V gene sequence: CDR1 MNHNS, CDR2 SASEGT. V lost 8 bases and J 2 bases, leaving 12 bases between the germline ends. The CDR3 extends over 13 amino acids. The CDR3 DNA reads TGTGCCAGCTCGACCGGTTTTCAAGAGACCCAGTACTTC. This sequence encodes CASSTGFQETQYF.

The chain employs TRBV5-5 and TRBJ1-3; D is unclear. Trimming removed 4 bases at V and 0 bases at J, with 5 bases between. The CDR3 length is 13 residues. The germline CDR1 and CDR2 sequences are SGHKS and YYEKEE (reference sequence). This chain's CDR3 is CASSVSSGNTIYF. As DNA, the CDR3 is TGTGCCAGCAGCGTATCCTCTGGAAACACCATATATTTT.

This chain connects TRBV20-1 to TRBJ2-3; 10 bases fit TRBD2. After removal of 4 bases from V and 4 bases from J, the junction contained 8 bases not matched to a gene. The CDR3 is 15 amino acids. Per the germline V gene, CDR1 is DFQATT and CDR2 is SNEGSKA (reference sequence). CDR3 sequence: CSAIDTSGVSDTQYF. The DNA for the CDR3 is TGCAGTGCTATAGACACTAGCGGGGTATCAGATACGCAGTATTTT.

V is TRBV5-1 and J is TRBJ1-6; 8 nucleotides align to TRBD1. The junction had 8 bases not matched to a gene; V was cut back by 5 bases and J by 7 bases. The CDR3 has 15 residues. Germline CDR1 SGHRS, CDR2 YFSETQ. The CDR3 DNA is TGCGCCAGCAGTCCTGGTGACAGGGGAAATTCACCCCTCCACTTT. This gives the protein CASSPGDRGNSPLHF.